The source of this TCR beta chain is a study of T cell changes during pregnancy in multiple sclerosis. TCRdb's copy holds only in-frame clones and misses some; the assay was immunoSEQ multiplex PCR. This table holds 55,000 to 80,000 clones, roughly 94% found once. This clone was observed a single time. The specimen comprised peripheral blood, sampled in the third trimester of pregnancy. This TCR was recovered from a female donor with multiple sclerosis, enrolled in a pregnancy study.

The CDR3 reads CSIHRGDRGGTEAFF. The CDR3 DNA follows: TGCAGCATTCATAGAGGGGACAGGGGAGGGACTGAAGCTTTCTTT. The chain combines TRBV29-1 with TRBJ1-1; 10 nucleotides agree with TRBD1. Germline values: CDR1 SQVTM, CDR2 ANQGSEA. V trimming: 8 bases; J trimming: 5 bases; junction bases outside the gene matches: 14. CDR3 length: 15 amino acids.